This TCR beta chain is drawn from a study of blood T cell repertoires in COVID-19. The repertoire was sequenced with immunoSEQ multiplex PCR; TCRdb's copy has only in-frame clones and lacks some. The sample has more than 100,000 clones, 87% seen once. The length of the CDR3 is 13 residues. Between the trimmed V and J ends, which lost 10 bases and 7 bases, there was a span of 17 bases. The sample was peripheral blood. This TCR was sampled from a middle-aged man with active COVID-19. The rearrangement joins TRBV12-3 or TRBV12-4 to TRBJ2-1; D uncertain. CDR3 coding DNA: TGTGCCACCGATGTCTTCGGCGGAAATGAGCAGTTCTTC. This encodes CATDVFGGNEQFF.